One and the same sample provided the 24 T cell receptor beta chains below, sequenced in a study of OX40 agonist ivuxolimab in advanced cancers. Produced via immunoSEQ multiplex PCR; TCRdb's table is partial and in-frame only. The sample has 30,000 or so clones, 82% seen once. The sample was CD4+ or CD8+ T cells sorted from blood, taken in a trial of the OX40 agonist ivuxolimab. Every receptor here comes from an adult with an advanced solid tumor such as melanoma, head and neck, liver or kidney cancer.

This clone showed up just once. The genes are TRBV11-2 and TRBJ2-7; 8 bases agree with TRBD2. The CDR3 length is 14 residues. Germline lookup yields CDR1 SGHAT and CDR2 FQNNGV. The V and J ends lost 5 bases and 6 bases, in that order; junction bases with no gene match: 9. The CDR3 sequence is CASSPGGGMVEQYF. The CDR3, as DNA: TGTGCCAGCAGCCCCGGGGGGGGTATGGTCGAGCAGTACTTC.

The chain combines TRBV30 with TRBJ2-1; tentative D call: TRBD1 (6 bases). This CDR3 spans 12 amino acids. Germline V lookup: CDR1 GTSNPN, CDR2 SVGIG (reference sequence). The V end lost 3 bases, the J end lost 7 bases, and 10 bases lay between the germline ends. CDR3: CAWSTQGNEQFF. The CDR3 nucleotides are TGTGCCTGGAGCACACAGGGTAATGAGCAGTTCTTC. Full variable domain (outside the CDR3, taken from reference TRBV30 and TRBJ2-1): SQTIHQWPATLVQPVGSPLSLECTVEGTSNPNLYWYRQAAGRGLQLLFYSVGIGQISSEVPQNLSASRPQDRQFILSSKKLLLSDSGFYLCAWSTQGNEQFFGPGTRLTVL.

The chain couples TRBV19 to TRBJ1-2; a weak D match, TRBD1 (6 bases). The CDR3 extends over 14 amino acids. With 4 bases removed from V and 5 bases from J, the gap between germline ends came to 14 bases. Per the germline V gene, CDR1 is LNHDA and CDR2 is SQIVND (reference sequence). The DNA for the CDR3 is TGTGCCAGTAGTAGACAGGATCGGATTTATGGCTACACCTTC. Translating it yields CASSRQDRIYGYTF. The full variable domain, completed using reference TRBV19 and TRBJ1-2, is DGGITQSPKYLFRKEGQNVTLSCEQNLNHDAMYWYRQDPGQGLRLIYYSQIVNDFQKGDIAEGYSVSREKKESFPLTVTSAQKNPTAFYLCASSRQDRIYGYTFGSGTRLTVV.

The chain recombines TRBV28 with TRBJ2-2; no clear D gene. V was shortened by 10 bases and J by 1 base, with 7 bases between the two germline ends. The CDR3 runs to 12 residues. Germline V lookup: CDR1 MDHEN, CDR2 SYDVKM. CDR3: CATRQNTGELFF. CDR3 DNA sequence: TGTGCCACCCGCCAGAACACCGGGGAGCTGTTTTTT.

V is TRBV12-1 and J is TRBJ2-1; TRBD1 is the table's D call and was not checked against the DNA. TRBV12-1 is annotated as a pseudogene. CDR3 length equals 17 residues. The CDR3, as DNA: TGTGCCAGCAGCATCTCGAAGCCGGGACACCCACACAATGAGCAGTTCTTC. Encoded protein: CASSISKPGHPHNEQFF.

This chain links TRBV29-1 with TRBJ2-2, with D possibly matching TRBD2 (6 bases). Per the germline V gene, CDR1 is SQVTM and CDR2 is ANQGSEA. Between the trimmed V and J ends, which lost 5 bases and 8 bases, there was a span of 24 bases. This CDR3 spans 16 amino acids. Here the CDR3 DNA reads TGCAGCGTTTGGGAGCCGGGACTCTCGTTATCAGGGGAGCTGTTTTTT. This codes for CSVWEPGLSLSGELFF.

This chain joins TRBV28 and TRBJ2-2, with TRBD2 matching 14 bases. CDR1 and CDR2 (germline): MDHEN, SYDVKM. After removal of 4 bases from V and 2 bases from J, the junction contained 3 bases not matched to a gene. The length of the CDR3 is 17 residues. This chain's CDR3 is CASSSGLAGANTGELFF. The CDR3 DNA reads TGTGCCAGCAGTTCGGGACTAGCGGGAGCTAACACCGGGGAGCTGTTTTTT.

CDR3 DNA: TGTGCCAGTAAAACGGGAGCCGGATCCTACGAGCAGTACTTC. It is translated as CASKTGAGSYEQYF. The V and J genes are TRBV6-5 and TRBJ2-7, with D perhaps TRBD2 (6 bases). Germline values: CDR1 MNHEY, CDR2 SVGAGI. The CDR3 loop spans 14 amino acids. V lost 9 bases to trimming and J lost 1 base, with 16 bases between them.

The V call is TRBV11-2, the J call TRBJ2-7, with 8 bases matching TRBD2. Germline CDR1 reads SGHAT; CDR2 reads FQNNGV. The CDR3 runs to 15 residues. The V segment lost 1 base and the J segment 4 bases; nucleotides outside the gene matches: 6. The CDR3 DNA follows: TGTGCCAGCAGCTTAGTGTTCGGGGGGGAGTACGAGCAGTACTTC. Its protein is CASSLVFGGEYEQYF.

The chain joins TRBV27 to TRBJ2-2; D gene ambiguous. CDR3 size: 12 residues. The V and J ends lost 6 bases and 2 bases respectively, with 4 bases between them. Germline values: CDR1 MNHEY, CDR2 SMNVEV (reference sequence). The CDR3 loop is CASRKNTGELFF. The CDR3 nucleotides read TGTGCCAGCAGAAAAAACACCGGGGAGCTGTTTTTT.

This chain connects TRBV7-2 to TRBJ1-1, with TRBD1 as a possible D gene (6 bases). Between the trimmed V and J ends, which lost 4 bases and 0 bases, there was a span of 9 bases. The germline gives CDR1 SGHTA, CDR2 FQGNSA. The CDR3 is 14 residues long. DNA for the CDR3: TGTGCCAGCAGCTGGGGGGCCATGAACACTGAAGCTTTCTTT. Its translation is CASSWGAMNTEAFF.

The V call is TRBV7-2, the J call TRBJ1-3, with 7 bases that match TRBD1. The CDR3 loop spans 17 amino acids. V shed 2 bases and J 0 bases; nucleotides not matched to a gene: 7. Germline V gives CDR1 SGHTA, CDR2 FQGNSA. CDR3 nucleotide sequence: TGTGCCAGCAGCTTATCCCCGGGACAGTACTCTGGAAACACCATATATTTT. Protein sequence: CASSLSPGQYSGNTIYF.

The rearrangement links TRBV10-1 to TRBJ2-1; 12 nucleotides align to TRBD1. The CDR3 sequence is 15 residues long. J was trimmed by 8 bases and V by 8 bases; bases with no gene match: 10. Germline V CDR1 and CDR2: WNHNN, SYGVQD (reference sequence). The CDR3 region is CASGPGGTGGDEQFF. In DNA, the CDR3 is TGCGCCAGCGGACCGGGGGGGACAGGGGGCGATGAGCAGTTCTTC.

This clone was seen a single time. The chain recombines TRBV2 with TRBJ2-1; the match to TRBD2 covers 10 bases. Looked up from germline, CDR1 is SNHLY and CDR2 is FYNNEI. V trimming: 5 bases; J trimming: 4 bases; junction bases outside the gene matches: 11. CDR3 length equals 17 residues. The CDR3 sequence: CASSTQRGGGVYNEQFF. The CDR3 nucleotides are TGTGCCAGCAGTACCCAGCGGGGGGGCGGGGTTTACAATGAGCAGTTCTTC.

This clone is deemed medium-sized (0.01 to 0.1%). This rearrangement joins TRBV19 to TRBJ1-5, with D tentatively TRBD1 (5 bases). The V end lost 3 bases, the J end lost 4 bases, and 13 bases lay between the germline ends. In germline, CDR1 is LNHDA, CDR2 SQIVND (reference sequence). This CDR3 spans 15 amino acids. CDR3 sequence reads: CASSIQLAGNQPQHF. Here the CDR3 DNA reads TGTGCCAGTAGTATCCAATTGGCAGGGAATCAGCCCCAGCATTTT.

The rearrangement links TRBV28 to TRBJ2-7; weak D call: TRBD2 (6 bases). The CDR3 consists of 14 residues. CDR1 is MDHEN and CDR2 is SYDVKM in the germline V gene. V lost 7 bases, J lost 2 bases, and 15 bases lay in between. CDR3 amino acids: CASNPPGEAYEQYF. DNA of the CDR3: TGTGCCAGCAACCCGCCCGGGGAGGCCTACGAGCAGTACTTC.

CDR3 protein: CATSKATWDRTYEQYF. The DNA for the CDR3 is TGTGCCACCAGCAAAGCAACCTGGGACAGGACCTACGAGCAGTACTTC. V and J are TRBV15 and TRBJ2-7, with 8 bases fitting TRBD1. CDR1 and CDR2 from the germline V gene are LNHNV and YYDKDF (reference sequence). CDR3 length: 16 amino acids. Trimming at V came to 4 bases and at J to 2 bases, leaving 10 bases not matched to a gene. Combining the CDR3 with reference TRBV15 and TRBJ2-7 gives the whole variable domain DAMVIQNPRYQVTQFGKPVTLSCSQTLNHNVMYWYQQKSSQAPKLLFHYYDKDFNNEADTPDNFQSRRPNTSFCFLDIRSPGLGDTAMYLCATSKATWDRTYEQYFGPGTRLTVT.

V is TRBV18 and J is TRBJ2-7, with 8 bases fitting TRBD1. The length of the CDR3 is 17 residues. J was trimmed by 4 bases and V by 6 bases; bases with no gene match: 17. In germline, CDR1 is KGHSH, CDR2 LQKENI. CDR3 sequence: CASSPSPWNRGRYEQYF. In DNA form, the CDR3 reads TGTGCCAGCTCGCCCTCTCCTTGGAACAGGGGGAGGTACGAGCAGTACTTC.

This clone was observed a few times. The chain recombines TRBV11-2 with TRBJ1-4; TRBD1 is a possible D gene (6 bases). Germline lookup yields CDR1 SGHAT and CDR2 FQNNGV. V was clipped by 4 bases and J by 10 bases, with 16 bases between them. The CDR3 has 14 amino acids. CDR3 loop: CASSSPRRGGKLFF. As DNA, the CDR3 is TGTGCCAGCAGCTCGCCCCGCAGGGGTGGAAAACTGTTTTTT. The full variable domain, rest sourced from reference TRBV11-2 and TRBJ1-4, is EAGVAQSPRYKIIEKRQSVAFWCNPISGHATLYWYQQILGQGPKLLIQFQNNGVVDDSQLPKDRFSAERLKGVDSTLKIQPAKLEDSAVYLCASSSPRRGGKLFFGSGTQLSVL.

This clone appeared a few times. CDR3 loop: CASSTGLGYTF. For the CDR3, the DNA is TGTGCCAGCAGCACCGGCCTAGGCTACACCTTC. V usage is TRBV11-1 and J usage is TRBJ1-2; D gene unclear. CDR3 size: 11 residues. The germline V and J ends were trimmed by 5 bases and 8 bases, with 9 bases remaining between them. The germline V gene encodes CDR1 SGHAT and CDR2 FQDESV (reference sequence). Using reference TRBV11-1 and TRBJ1-2 for the parts outside the CDR3, the full variable domain is EAEVAQSPRYKITEKSQAVAFWCDPISGHATLYWYRQILGQGPELLVQFQDESVVDDSQLPKDRFSAERLKGVDSTLKIQPAELGDSAMYLCASSTGLGYTFGSGTRLTVV.

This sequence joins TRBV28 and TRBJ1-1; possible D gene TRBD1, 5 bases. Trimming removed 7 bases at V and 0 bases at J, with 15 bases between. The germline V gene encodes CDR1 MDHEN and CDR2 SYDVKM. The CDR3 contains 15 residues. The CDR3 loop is CASNLLDSVNTEAFF. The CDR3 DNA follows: TGTGCCAGCAATTTGCTCGACAGCGTGAACACTGAAGCTTTCTTT.

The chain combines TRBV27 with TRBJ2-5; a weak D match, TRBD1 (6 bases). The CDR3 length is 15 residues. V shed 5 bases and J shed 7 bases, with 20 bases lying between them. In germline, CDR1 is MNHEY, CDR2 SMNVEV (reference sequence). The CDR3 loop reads CASSTLDRPRGTQYF. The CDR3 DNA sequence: TGTGCCAGCAGTACCCTCGACAGGCCCAGAGGGACCCAGTACTTC.

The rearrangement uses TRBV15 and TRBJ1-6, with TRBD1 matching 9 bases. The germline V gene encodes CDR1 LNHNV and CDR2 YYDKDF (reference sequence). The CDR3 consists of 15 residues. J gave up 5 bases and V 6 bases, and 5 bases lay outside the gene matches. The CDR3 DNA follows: TGTGCCACCAGAACGGGACAGGGAGATAATTCACCCCTCCACTTT. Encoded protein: CATRTGQGDNSPLHF. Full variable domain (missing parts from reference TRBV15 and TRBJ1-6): DAMVIQNPRYQVTQFGKPVTLSCSQTLNHNVMYWYQQKSSQAPKLLFHYYDKDFNNEADTPDNFQSRRPNTSFCFLDIRSPGLGDTAMYLCATRTGQGDNSPLHFGNGTRLTVT.

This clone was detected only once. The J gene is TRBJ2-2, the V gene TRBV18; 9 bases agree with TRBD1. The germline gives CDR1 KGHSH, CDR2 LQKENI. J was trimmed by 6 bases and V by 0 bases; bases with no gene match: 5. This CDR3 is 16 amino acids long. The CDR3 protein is CASSPPGQGHAGELFF. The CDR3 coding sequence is TGTGCCAGCTCACCACCGGGACAGGGACACGCCGGGGAGCTGTTTTTT.